The TCR beta chain described here comes from a study of regulatory T cells in long-lasting Graves disease. General study points: Between persistent patients, roughly 2,600 public clonotypes were shared, exceeding the roughly 1,000 shared between new patients.

The CDR3 consists of 15 residues. V was cut by 0 bases and J by 4 bases, with 15 bases left in between. Germline lookup yields CDR1 DFQATT and CDR2 SNEGSKA (reference sequence). iRepertoire HTBI primers and Arm-PCR of CDR3 regions built TCR beta libraries. How the authors handled the data: Identified across the samples were 62 TRBV segments and 13 to 15 TRBJ segments. TCRdb recomputed calls from the multiplex PCR reads with MiXCR, one row per CDR3 protein. The V and J calls reflect TCRdb's pipeline rather than the authors' work. Counted here are 600,000 to 800,000 distinct CDR3 sequences, around 32% occurring once; the ten biggest clones make up 40% to 50%. Time point reported: persistent/refractory GD, antithyroid drugs over 5 years with positive TRAb. Scientists built the TCR library using RNA that was extracted from PBMCs. Graves' disease was diagnosed by American Thyroid Association guidelines.

In this sample, this clonotype turned up a few times. Its antigen remains unidentified. The chain carries TRBV20-1 and TRBJ1-1; D may be TRBD1 (5 bases). Sequencing used peripheral blood mononuclear cells (PBMCs), obtained when the disease was refractory, from a patient treated with antithyroid drugs. The sequence derives from a female donor with Graves disease. CDR3 sequence reads: CSAREGAGRSTEAFF. CDR3 coding DNA: TGCAGTGCTAGAGAAGGGGCGGGTAGAAGCACTGAAGCTTTCTTT.